The rows below give T cell receptor beta chains drawn from one sample of a study of T cell responses to AZD1222 COVID-19 vaccine. TCRdb's table, derived via immunoSEQ multiplex PCR, lists solely in-frame clones and lacks some. Seen here are over 150,000 clones, 88% observed once, and the top ten hold approximately 3.1%. The sample consisted of peripheral blood, taken on day 0 of AZD1222 vaccination. These receptors all stem from an adult in good health. CDR3s include the opening cysteine and the closing phenylalanine or tryptophan. The D gene is left open where the match is weak. Size values are once, few and many counts, or a class for expanded clones, and some rows have none.

D gene: .
clone size: .
J gene: TRBJ1-4
V gene: TRBV9
CDR3 protein: CASSPSAGQFNEKLFF
CDR3 DNA: TGTGCCAGCAGCCCTTCCGCCGGACAATTTAATGAAAAACTGTTTTTT

D gene: .
clone size: .
J gene: TRBJ2-7
V gene: TRBV11-2
CDR3 protein: CASSLDPTVYEQYF
CDR3 DNA: TGTGCCAGCAGCTTAGACCCGACAGTTTACGAGCAGTACTTC

D gene: TRBD2
clone size: .
J gene: TRBJ2-7
V gene: TRBV6-5
CDR3 protein: CASMGGYEQYF
CDR3 DNA: TGTGCCAGCATGGGAGGGTACGAGCAGTACTTC

D gene: .
clone size: .
J gene: TRBJ2-7
V gene: TRBV27
CDR3 protein: CASSLNNHEQYF
CDR3 DNA: TGTGCCAGCAGTCTCAATAACCACGAGCAGTACTTC

D gene: .
clone size: .
J gene: TRBJ1-1
V gene: TRBV6-5
CDR3 protein: CASSYAQGAEAFF
CDR3 DNA: TGTGCCAGCAGTTACGCGCAGGGTGCTGAAGCTTTCTTT

D gene: .
clone size: once
J gene: TRBJ2-5
V gene: TRBV7-2
CDR3 protein: CASSFGQSGETQYF
CDR3 DNA: TGTGCCAGCAGCTTCGGACAGTCCGGGGAGACCCAGTACTTC

D gene: .
clone size: .
J gene: TRBJ2-5
V gene: TRBV5-1
CDR3 protein: CASSLPGLQETQYF
CDR3 DNA: TGCGCCAGCAGCTTGCCAGGGCTTCAAGAGACCCAGTACTTC

D gene: TRBD1
clone size: .
J gene: TRBJ2-2
V gene: TRBV5-1
CDR3 protein: CASSLGGTGATGELFF
CDR3 DNA: TGCGCCAGCAGCTTGGGCGGGACAGGGGCCACCGGGGAGCTGTTTTTT

D gene: .
clone size: .
J gene: TRBJ1-6
V gene: TRBV19
CDR3 protein: CASSSGRGNSPLHF
CDR3 DNA: TGTGCCAGTAGTTCGGGACGGGGGAATTCACCCCTCCACTTT

D gene: .
clone size: .
J gene: TRBJ1-3
V gene: TRBV6-6
CDR3 protein: CASSYVRGVGGNTIYF
CDR3 DNA: TGTGCCAGCAGTTACGTCCGGGGGGTCGGTGGAAACACCATATATTTT

D gene: .
clone size: medium-sized
J gene: TRBJ2-2
V gene: TRBV4-1
CDR3 protein: CASSQEQENTGELFF
CDR3 DNA: TGCGCCAGCAGCCAAGAGCAGGAGAACACCGGGGAGCTGTTTTTT

D gene: .
clone size: .
J gene: TRBJ1-3
V gene: TRBV18
CDR3 protein: CASSPSADNTIYF
CDR3 DNA: TGTGCCAGCTCACCATCAGCGGACAACACCATATATTTT

D gene: TRBD2
clone size: .
J gene: TRBJ2-3
V gene: TRBV4-2
CDR3 protein: CASSQFGGADTQYF
CDR3 DNA: TGTGCCAGCAGCCAGTTTGGGGGGGCAGATACGCAGTATTTT

D gene: .
clone size: .
J gene: TRBJ2-7
V gene: TRBV6-5
CDR3 protein: CASSKLEDEQYF
CDR3 DNA: TGTGCCAGCAGTAAACTAGAAGACGAGCAGTACTTC

D gene: TRBD2
clone size: .
J gene: TRBJ2-7
V gene: TRBV5-1
CDR3 protein: CASTVAGGNEQYF
CDR3 DNA: TGCGCCAGCACCGTGGCGGGAGGGAATGAGCAGTACTTC